This TCR beta chain was observed in a study of blood T cells in healthy people across ages. The CDR3 runs to 15 residues. J was trimmed by 2 bases and V by 5 bases; bases with no gene match: 5. The germline V gene has CDR1 SGHDN and CDR2 FVKESK. Study conclusions and caveats: The fall in TCR beta diversity per million T cells was roughly linear with age. Donors of long life had a larger count of naive CD4+ cells and greater diversity than aged donors.

Each donor gave roughly 10 milliliters of peripheral blood. As to this clonotype: No antigen is known for it.

Primed by a sample-barcoded 5' primer and a J-beta primer mix, a second PCR proceeded for 7 to 11 cycles. Researchers report that a template-switch adaptor with 12 random nucleotides tagged each cDNA molecule. TCRdb fed the 5' RACE reads into MiXCR, producing one record per CDR3 protein. The data show about 1.6 million distinct CDR3 sequences, about 31% seen once. The receptor was isolated from a woman aged 30 to 39 in good health. This sequence joins TRBV14 and TRBJ2-5, with TRBD2 matching 10 bases. The specimen sequenced was blood. The DNA of the CDR3 is TGTGCCAGCAGCTCGGGACTAGCGAGACAAGAGACCCAGTACTTC. It yields the protein CASSSGLARQETQYF.